What follows are 23 T cell receptor beta chains derived from one specimen sequenced in a study of blood T cell repertoires in COVID-19. Using immunoSEQ multiplex PCR, the repertoire was profiled, and TCRdb retains in-frame clones only, with some absent. The table shows some 300,000 clones, with 75% to 90% occurring only once. Sequencing used peripheral blood. The receptor set was obtained from a woman in her 70s with COVID-19, enrolled during active disease.

The gene calls are TRBV24-1 and TRBJ1-6, with D tentatively TRBD1 (5 bases). Germline CDR1 KGHDR, CDR2 SFDVKD. V was trimmed by 12 bases and J by 6 bases, leaving 17 bases between them. The CDR3 extends over 14 amino acids. CDR3 DNA sequence: TGTGCCGTAAGCTCAGGGTGGCCTAATTCACCCCTCCACTTT. This translates into CAVSSGWPNSPLHF.

This clone was recorded a few times. The J gene is TRBJ1-5, the V gene TRBV6-6; a possible D gene is TRBD1 (6 bases). The CDR3 consists of 13 residues. Germline V gene lookup returns CDR1 MNHNY and CDR2 SVGAGI (reference sequence). V was pared by 4 bases and J by 7 bases, with 11 bases between. The CDR3 nucleotides read TGTGCCAGCAGTTTGGGGGCATACCAGCCCCAGCATTTT. Protein: CASSLGAYQPQHF.

The chain is built from TRBV6-5 and TRBJ2-2; D unclear. The CDR3 spans 14 residues. CDR1 and CDR2 from the germline V gene are MNHEY and SVGAGI. Trimming pared 10 bases from V and 0 bases from J, leaving 12 bases between. This CDR3 is CATRRAANTGELFF. The CDR3 nucleotides read TGTGCCACCCGGCGTGCGGCGAACACCGGGGAGCTGTTTTTT.

The chain employs TRBV7-9 and TRBJ2-2; 7 nucleotides line up with TRBD1. CDR1 SEHNR and CDR2 FQNEAQ come from the germline V gene (reference sequence). V lost 1 base, J lost 0 bases, and 2 bases stayed unmatched. This CDR3 comprises 16 residues. The CDR3 spells CASSLDRGANTGELFF. DNA for the CDR3: TGTGCCAGCAGCTTAGACAGGGGCGCGAACACCGGGGAGCTGTTTTTT. The full variable domain, its missing parts supplied by reference TRBV7-9 and TRBJ2-2, is DTGVSQNPRHKITKRGQNVTFRCDPISEHNRLYWYRQTLGQGPEFLTYFQNEAQLEKSRLLSDRFSAERPKGSFSTLEIQRTEQGDSAMYLCASSLDRGANTGELFFGEGSRLTVL.

The chain links TRBV4-2 to TRBJ2-1; 8 bases are a match to TRBD2. In germline, CDR1 is LGHNA, CDR2 YNFKEQ. This CDR3 has 17 residues. Trimming cost V 1 base and J 5 bases; bases outside gene matches: 10. This chain's CDR3 is CASSQAWTGGLHNEQFF. As DNA, the CDR3 is TGTGCCAGCAGCCAAGCATGGACGGGGGGGCTTCACAATGAGCAGTTCTTC.

CDR3 coding DNA: TGTGCCAGCAGTGAAAAGTCAGGGATCACCGGGGAGCTGTTTTTT. Encoded protein: CASSEKSGITGELFF. This chain uses TRBV2 with TRBJ2-2, with TRBD1 as a possible D gene (5 bases). The germline V gene encodes CDR1 SNHLY and CDR2 FYNNEI. V lost 2 bases to trimming and J lost 4 bases, with 11 bases between them. This CDR3 region has 15 residues.

This clone was observed once. This chain uses TRBV7-9 with TRBJ2-5; D is possibly TRBD1 (5 bases). V was clipped by 6 bases and J by 5 bases, with 19 bases between them. The CDR3 spans 15 residues. Per the germline V gene, CDR1 is SEHNR and CDR2 is FQNEAQ (reference sequence). In DNA form, the CDR3 reads TGTGCCAGCAGTCCCTCAGGCAGGGATCTTGAGACCCAGTACTTC. Its protein product is CASSPSGRDLETQYF.

The chain has TRBV24-1 and TRBJ2-7; D is uncertain. This CDR3 spans 13 amino acids. CDR1 and CDR2 (germline): KGHDR, SFDVKD. The V end was cut by 0 bases, the J end by 6 bases, with 8 bases between. The CDR3: CATSDLATGEQYF. CDR3 bases: TGTGCCACCAGTGATTTGGCGACGGGCGAGCAGTACTTC.

The chain uses TRBV7-9 and TRBJ2-3, with TRBD1 matching over 9 bases. CDR1 is SEHNR, CDR2 FQNEAQ, per germline (reference sequence). The CDR3 covers 15 residues. After removal of 9 bases from V and 2 bases from J, the junction contained 9 bases not matched to a gene. CDR3 DNA: TGTGCCAGTGGGGGACAGGGAATATTCACAGATACGCAGTATTTT. It codes for CASGGQGIFTDTQYF.

The chain recombines TRBV5-8 with TRBJ1-1; D is uncertain. This CDR3 has 8 residues. Germline V gene sequence: CDR1 SGHTS, CDR2 YDEGEE. The chain's CDR3 is CGATEAFF. DNA of the CDR3: TGTGGAGCCACTGAAGCTTTCTTT.

This chain uses TRBV5-6 with TRBJ2-2, with TRBD2 identical over 7 bases. The V gene's germline CDR1 is SGHDT and CDR2 YYEEEE. The CDR3 runs 16 residues. With V trimmed by 1 base and J by 0 bases, 3 bases remained unmatched. CDR3 in amino acids: CASSLTAGSNTGELFF. As DNA, the CDR3 is TGTGCCAGCAGCTTGACAGCGGGGTCGAACACCGGGGAGCTGTTTTTT.

This clone has a single count. V is TRBV19 and J is TRBJ1-4; D unresolved. The CDR3 has 13 residues. Deletions cut 10 bases from V and 7 bases from J, with 16 bases between. Germline V lookup: CDR1 LNHDA, CDR2 SQIVND (reference sequence). The CDR3 DNA follows: TGTGCCACCCACCTTGGGCGTGGTGAAAAACTGTTTTTT. Its protein is CATHLGRGEKLFF.

The rearrangement uses TRBV28 and TRBJ1-3; the match to TRBD1 covers 9 bases. The J segment lost 0 bases and the V segment lost 5 bases, leaving 2 bases of the junction unmatched. Germline V CDR1 and CDR2: MDHEN, SYDVKM. The CDR3 runs to 15 residues. CDR3 DNA: TGTGCCAGCAGTCCACAGGGGGCCTCTGGAAACACCATATATTTT. Amino acid sequence: CASSPQGASGNTIYF.

This clone occurred a few times. The CDR3 reads CASSSTSGVDTQYF. The CDR3 DNA reads as TGTGCCAGCAGCTCGACTAGCGGGGTGGATACGCAGTATTTT. The rearrangement joins TRBV7-9 to TRBJ2-3, with TRBD2 identical over 11 bases. CDR1 is SEHNR and CDR2 is FQNEAQ in the germline V gene (reference sequence). CDR3 length: 14 amino acids. V dropped 4 bases and J dropped 6; count of bases not matched to a gene: 3.

This clone was seen a single time. Mismatch with germline at one junction end may stem from a read error. The chain combines TRBV5-1 with TRBJ2-3; D is ambiguous. Per germline, CDR1 SGHRS and CDR2 YFSETQ. This CDR3 spans 12 amino acids. This CDR3 is CASTLPSDTQYF. DNA of the CDR3: TGCGCCAGCACCTTGCCCTCCGATACGCAGTATTTT.

The chain combines TRBV5-1 with TRBJ1-6; D gene ambiguous. The CDR3 has 14 amino acids. V was pared by 0 bases and J by 3 bases, with 4 bases between. Germline V gives CDR1 SGHRS, CDR2 YFSETQ. The CDR3 region has the DNA TGCGCCAGCAGCTTGGGACACTATAATTCACCCCTCCACTTT. It codes for CASSLGHYNSPLHF.

The chain joins TRBV5-4 to TRBJ2-5; TRBD2 aligns across 16 bases. With V trimmed by 4 bases and J by 3 bases, 9 bases remained unmatched. The CDR3 sequence is 18 residues long. Per the germline V gene, CDR1 is SGHNT and CDR2 is YYREEE (reference sequence). The CDR3 DNA reads as TGTGCCAGCAGCCCTTTCCCAGGGACTAGCGGGGGGGAAGAGACCCAGTACTTC. Its translation is CASSPFPGTSGGEETQYF.

V usage is TRBV27 and J usage is TRBJ1-1; a possible D gene is TRBD1 (6 bases). Per germline, CDR1 MNHEY and CDR2 SMNVEV (reference sequence). The V and J ends lost 5 bases and 3 bases respectively, with 19 bases between them. This CDR3 contains 16 residues. The CDR3 DNA reads as TGTGCCAGCAGTCCTCTATCCCCACAGGGCCACACTGAAGCTTTCTTT. Its protein is CASSPLSPQGHTEAFF.

The J gene is TRBJ2-7, the V gene TRBV6-2 or TRBV6-3, with unresolved D. This CDR3 region has 12 residues. Germline CDR1 is MNHEY and CDR2 is SVGEGT. The germline V and J ends were trimmed by 6 bases and 2 bases, with 8 bases remaining between them. This chain's CDR3 is CASSEVAYEQYF. The CDR3 nucleotides are TGTGCCAGCAGCGAGGTGGCCTACGAGCAGTACTTC.

This clone was recorded only once. The chain has TRBV4-2 and TRBJ1-6; D unclear. Germline V gives CDR1 LGHNA, CDR2 YNFKEQ. V dropped 4 bases and J dropped 5 bases, with 15 bases sitting between them. The CDR3 consists of 16 residues. The CDR3 protein is CASSPRSAGNNSPLHF. Here the CDR3 DNA reads TGTGCCAGCAGCCCCCGGTCCGCGGGGAATAATTCACCCCTCCACTTT.

This clone was detected only a few times. The rearrangement uses TRBV18 and TRBJ2-5; TRBD2 matches at 9 bases. Looked up from germline, CDR1 is KGHSH and CDR2 is LQKENI. The CDR3 totals 15 residues. With V trimmed by 4 bases and J by 3 bases, 6 bases remained unmatched. The CDR3 DNA reads TGTGCCAGCTCACGAGCGTTAGCGGGGGAAGAGACCCAGTACTTC. Protein product: CASSRALAGEETQYF.

The V and J genes are TRBV4-3 and TRBJ2-3; 16 nucleotides match TRBD2. V shed 2 bases and J 6 bases; nucleotides not matched to a gene: 11. The CDR3 is 19 residues long. Germline V gene sequence: CDR1 LGHNA, CDR2 YSLEER. The CDR3 DNA is TGCGCCAGCAGCCAATCTACCGGGACTAGCGGGGGGGCCCTCGATACGCAGTATTTT. Protein product: CASSQSTGTSGGALDTQYF.

V usage is TRBV18 and J usage is TRBJ1-1; 9 positions agree with TRBD1. V was pared by 1 base and J by 0 bases, with 9 bases of the junction left unmatched. Per germline, CDR1 KGHSH and CDR2 LQKENI. CDR3 length: 18 residues. Here the CDR3 reads CASSPLSGQGYVNTEAFF. For the CDR3, the DNA is TGTGCCAGCTCACCACTCTCGGGACAGGGCTATGTGAACACTGAAGCTTTCTTT.